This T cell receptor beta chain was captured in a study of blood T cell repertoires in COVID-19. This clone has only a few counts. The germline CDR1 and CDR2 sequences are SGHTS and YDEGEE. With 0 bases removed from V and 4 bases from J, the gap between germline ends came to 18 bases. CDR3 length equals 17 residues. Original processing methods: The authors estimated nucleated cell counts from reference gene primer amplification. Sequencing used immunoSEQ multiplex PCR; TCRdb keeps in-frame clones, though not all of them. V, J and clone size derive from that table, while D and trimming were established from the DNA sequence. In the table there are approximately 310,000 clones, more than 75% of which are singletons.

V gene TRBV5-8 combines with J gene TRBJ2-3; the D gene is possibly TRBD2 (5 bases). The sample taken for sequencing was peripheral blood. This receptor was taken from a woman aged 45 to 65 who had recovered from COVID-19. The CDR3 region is CASSLETGRNLADTQYF. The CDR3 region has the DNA TGTGCCAGCAGCTTGGAAACGGGGAGAAACTTGGCAGATACGCAGTATTTT.